Listed below are T cell receptor beta chains from one sample, sequenced in a study of immune evolution from preneoplasia to lung adenocarcinoma. Sequenced by immunoSEQ multiplex PCR; TCRdb stores in-frame clones only, minus some. This sample yields about 4,000 clones, of which around nine tenths are seen a single time; under 8.5% belongs to the top ten. The sequencing sample was made of FFPE minimally invasive lung adenocarcinoma tissue. The receptors stem from a donor of 70 years or more with lung adenocarcinoma. CDR3s include the opening cysteine and the closing phenylalanine or tryptophan. The order of the fields is clone size, J gene, CDR3 length, V gene, D gene, CDR3 protein, CDR3 DNA. A D gene is named only where the DNA matches it firmly. A clone size is listed for some rows: how often the clone was seen (once, few, many), or a class if it is expanded.

>.|TRBJ2-7|15|TRBV5-1|.
CASSLTGIRTYEQYF
TGCGCCAGCAGCTTGACAGGGATTAGGACCTACGAGCAGTACTTC
>.|TRBJ1-5|18|TRBV7-8|.
CASSLVTGHPLGNQPQHF
TGTGCCAGCAGCTTAGTTACTGGACACCCTTTGGGCAATCAGCCCCAGCATTTT
>.|TRBJ2-7|13|TRBV19|TRBD1
CASRYRGSNEQYF
TGTGCCAGCAGGTACAGGGGTTCGAACGAGCAGTACTTC
>few|TRBJ2-1|12|TRBV10-3|.
CAISEILGEQFF
TGTGCCATCAGTGAGATCCTAGGTGAGCAGTTCTTC
>.|TRBJ2-3|15|TRBV28|.
CASSISGRATDTQYF
TGTGCCAGCAGTATTAGTGGGAGAGCAACAGATACGCAGTATTTT
>.|TRBJ2-5|15|TRBV15|.
CATSKPSLSPETQYF
TGTGCCACCAGCAAACCGTCTTTGTCACCAGAGACCCAGTACTTC
>.|TRBJ1-1|14|TRBV6-1|.
CASSGRDLGTEAFF
TGTGCCAGCAGTGGCCGGGACCTGGGCACTGAAGCTTTCTTT
>.|TRBJ2-7|13|TRBV2|.
CASSGGGPYEQYF
TGTGCCAGCAGTGGAGGCGGACCCTACGAGCAGTACTTC
>.|TRBJ2-5|13|TRBV10-3|.
CAISGDGLSTQYF
TGTGCCATCAGTGGGGACGGACTCTCGACCCAGTACTTC
>.|TRBJ1-5|14|TRBV7-2|TRBD1
CASSRQGPNQPQHF
TGTGCCAGCAGCCGACAGGGGCCCAATCAGCCCCAGCATTTT
>few|TRBJ2-7|14|TRBV11-2|.
CASSLVGSSYEQYF
TGTGCCAGCAGCTTAGTCGGTAGCTCCTACGAGCAGTACTTC
>.|TRBJ2-1|15|TRBV6-6|TRBD2
CASTGLAGGPGEQFF
TGTGCCAGCACCGGACTAGCGGGAGGGCCAGGTGAGCAGTTCTTC
>.|TRBJ2-1|17|TRBV2|TRBD2
CASSPSQLAGDNDEQFF
TGTGCCAGCAGTCCCTCCCAACTAGCGGGAGATAACGATGAGCAGTTCTTC
>.|TRBJ1-5|12|TRBV7-2|.
CASSLGAQPQHF
TGTGCCAGCAGCTTGGGCGCTCAGCCCCAGCATTTT
>.|TRBJ2-3|14|TRBV28|TRBD2
CASSLGREWDTQYF
TGTGCCAGCAGTTTAGGGCGGGAGTGGGATACGCAGTATTTT
>.|TRBJ1-2|12|TRBV6-6|.
CASTNGNDGYTF
TGTGCCAGCACCAACGGGAATGATGGCTACACCTTC
>.|TRBJ1-4|16|TRBV7-9|TRBD1
CASGTGDFRTNEKLFF
TGTGCCAGCGGGACAGGGGATTTTCGCACTAATGAAAAACTGTTTTTT
>.|TRBJ1-4|14|TRBV19|.
CASSTQRTNEKLFF
TGTGCCAGTAGTACGCAACGGACTAATGAAAAACTGTTTTTT
>.|TRBJ2-7|12|TRBV2|TRBD2
CASRGAGHEQYF
TGTGCCAGCAGAGGAGCGGGACACGAGCAGTACTTC
>once|TRBJ1-2|15|TRBV27|TRBD1
CASSNRQGANYGYTF
TGTGCCAGCAGTAACCGACAGGGAGCTAACTATGGCTACACCTTC
>.|TRBJ2-1|16|TRBV7-2|.
CASSFPGRLSYNEQFF
TGTGCCAGCAGCTTTCCGGGACGACTATCCTACAATGAGCAGTTCTTC
>.|TRBJ2-3|15|TRBV7-2|.
CASSLGMPQVDTQYF
TGTGCCAGCAGCCTGGGGATGCCCCAGGTAGATACGCAGTATTTT
>.|TRBJ1-1|12|TRBV30|TRBD1
CAWDRAGTEAFF
TGTGCCTGGGACAGGGCCGGCACTGAAGCTTTCTTT
>.|TRBJ2-7|12|TRBV29-1|.
CSVGNSFYEQYF
TGCAGCGTTGGGAACAGCTTCTACGAGCAGTACTTC
>.|TRBJ1-1|14|TRBV10-1|.
CASSVGSLRTEAFF
TGCGCCAGCAGTGTGGGTTCCCTGAGGACTGAAGCTTTCTTT
>.|TRBJ2-7|16|TRBV10-1|.
CASSGQGYSEVYEQYF
TGCGCCAGCAGTGGCCAGGGGTATAGTGAGGTGTACGAGCAGTACTTC
>.|TRBJ2-3|15|TRBV9|.
CASSVGAGIPDTQYF
.
>once|TRBJ2-2|14|TRBV6-6|TRBD2
CASRLAANTGELFF
TGTGCCAGCAGACTAGCGGCGAACACCGGGGAGCTGTTTTTT
>.|TRBJ2-3|15|TRBV7-9|.
CASSSSTSYTDTQYF
TGTGCCAGCAGCTCCTCGACATCCTACACAGATACGCAGTATTTT
>.|TRBJ1-2|13|TRBV27|.
CASSDRRNYGYTF
TGTGCCAGCAGTGACAGAAGAAACTATGGCTACACCTTC
>.|TRBJ2-1|14|TRBV7-2|.
CASSLIPGRNEQFF
TGTGCCAGCAGCTTAATACCGGGGCGGAATGAGCAGTTCTTC
>few|TRBJ2-1|14|TRBV28|TRBD1
CASRRQGPNNEQFF
TGTGCCAGCAGACGACAGGGCCCCAACAATGAGCAGTTCTTC